This passage covers 32 T cell receptor beta chains from one sample sequenced in a study of blood T cell repertoires in COVID-19. Clones were read by immunoSEQ multiplex PCR, and TCRdb kept only the in-frame ones, dropping some. The sample gives about 110,000 clones, about 85% of which show up once; 2.1% is in the top ten. Sequenced sample: peripheral blood. The receptors derive from a human donor in a cohort sampled during active COVID-19.

The J gene is TRBJ1-2, the V gene TRBV30; no reliable D call. The CDR3 totals 13 residues. V lost 4 bases and J 2 bases, leaving 11 bases between the germline ends. Germline V gene sequence: CDR1 GTSNPN, CDR2 SVGIG (reference sequence). This chain's CDR3 is CAWKKPGNYGYTF. In nucleotides, the CDR3 is TGTGCCTGGAAAAAGCCGGGAAACTATGGCTACACCTTC.

The chain is built from TRBV28 and TRBJ1-3; D unclear. In germline, CDR1 is MDHEN, CDR2 SYDVKM. V gave up 4 bases and J gave up 1 base, with 20 bases separating them. The CDR3 contains 18 residues. The CDR3 here is CASSSLGRGGESGNTIYF. Here the CDR3 DNA reads TGTGCCAGCAGTTCCCTCGGTCGCGGTGGTGAGTCTGGAAACACCATATATTTT.

The chain links TRBV29-1 to TRBJ2-5, with TRBD1 matching 7 bases. V lost 4 bases to trimming and J lost 1 base; unmatched junction nucleotides: 6. Per germline, CDR1 SQVTM and CDR2 ANQGSEA. This CDR3 is 14 amino acids long. CDR3 protein: CSVGFGTAQETQYF. In DNA form, the CDR3 reads TGCAGCGTTGGATTCGGGACAGCCCAAGAGACCCAGTACTTC.

This clone was seen only once. The rearrangement uses TRBV30 and TRBJ1-1; a weak D match, TRBD1 (5 bases). There are 14 residues in the CDR3. Trimming pared 5 bases from V and 4 bases from J, leaving 17 bases between. Germline CDR1 is GTSNPN and CDR2 is SVGIG (reference sequence). The DNA of the CDR3 is TGTGCCTGGGAGGGAACGGGGGTCGTCACTGAAGCTTTCTTT. This gives the protein CAWEGTGVVTEAFF.

V usage is TRBV9 and J usage is TRBJ1-2; D possibly corresponds to TRBD1 (5 bases). The CDR3 runs 13 residues. The V gene lost 1 base and the J gene lost 8 bases, with 12 bases spanning the gap. CDR1 is SGDLS and CDR2 is YYNGEE in the germline V gene. CDR3 nucleotide sequence: TGTGCCAGCAGCGTAAGATCGGGGGAAGGCTACACCTTC. This codes for CASSVRSGEGYTF.

The rearrangement joins TRBV7-8 to TRBJ1-6, with TRBD1 matching 8 bases. Germline trimming cut 4 bases from V and 8 bases from J; bases unmatched to any gene: 10. The CDR3 loop spans 16 amino acids. The germline CDR1 and CDR2 sequences are SGHVS and FQNEAQ. The CDR3 DNA follows: TGTGCCAGCAGCTGGACGACAGGGGTGGGGGATTCACCCCTCCACTTT. This codes for CASSWTTGVGDSPLHF.

This chain connects TRBV28 to TRBJ1-3; 7 nucleotides match TRBD1. V was clipped by 6 bases and J by 4 bases; unmatched bases: 3. This CDR3 has 13 amino acids. The germline V gene has CDR1 MDHEN and CDR2 SYDVKM. CDR3 coding DNA: TGTGCCAGCAGATCGGGACAGGGAAACACCATATATTTT. It codes for CASRSGQGNTIYF.

The chain employs TRBV5-1 and TRBJ2-3; D is perhaps TRBD1 (6 bases). The germline V and J ends were trimmed by 4 bases and 2 bases, with 11 bases remaining between them. The CDR3 has 14 residues. Per the germline V gene, CDR1 is SGHRS and CDR2 is YFSETQ. For the CDR3, the DNA is TGCGCCAGCAGCGTAGGGGGTGTCACAGATACGCAGTATTTT. As protein: CASSVGGVTDTQYF. Supplemented by reference TRBV5-1 and TRBJ2-3, the full variable domain reads KAGVTQTPRYLIKTRGQQVTLSCSPISGHRSVSWYQQTPGQGLQFLFEYFSETQRNKGNFPGRFSGRQFSNSRSEMNVSTLELGDSALYLCASSVGGVTDTQYFGPGTRLTVL.

The chain couples TRBV7-9 to TRBJ2-3; 16 bases agree with TRBD2. The germline gives CDR1 SEHNR, CDR2 FQNEAQ (reference sequence). The V and J ends lost 5 bases and 4 bases, in that order; junction bases with no gene match: 12. This CDR3 comprises 19 residues. The CDR3 region has the DNA TGTGCCAGCAGCGTCGGGACTAGCGGGGGGGCCCAAAAGTCAGATACGCAGTATTTT. This translates into CASSVGTSGGAQKSDTQYF. The entire variable domain, with the rest obtained from reference TRBV7-9 and TRBJ2-3, is as follows: DTGVSQNPRHKITKRGQNVTFRCDPISEHNRLYWYRQTLGQGPEFLTYFQNEAQLEKSRLLSDRFSAERPKGSFSTLEIQRTEQGDSAMYLCASSVGTSGGAQKSDTQYFGPGTRLTVL.

The V and J genes are TRBV5-1 and TRBJ1-2; 9 bases are a match to TRBD1. CDR3 length equals 14 residues. Trimming removed 4 bases from V and 6 bases from J; junction bases left unmatched: 7. Per germline, CDR1 SGHRS and CDR2 YFSETQ. CDR3 residues: CASSPTGQGNGYTF. CDR3 nucleotide sequence: TGCGCCAGCAGCCCCACGGGACAGGGTAATGGCTACACCTTC.

This rearrangement joins TRBV12-5 to TRBJ2-1; a possible D gene is TRBD2 (5 bases). The CDR3 is 15 amino acids. The germline V gene encodes CDR1 LGHNT and CDR2 FRNRAP. V was trimmed by 6 bases and J by 1 base, leaving 13 bases between them. CDR3 DNA: TGTGCTAGTGGCAAGGGCGGGTCGTCCTACAATGAGCAGTTCTTC. Protein product: CASGKGGSSYNEQFF.

The count of this clone is one. The V gene is TRBV3-1 (or the pseudogene TRBV3-2), the J gene TRBJ2-3, with a possible D match to TRBD2 (6 bases). Per germline, CDR1 LGHDT and CDR2 YNNKEL (reference sequence). The CDR3 sequence is 15 residues long. V gave up 5 bases and J gave up 6 bases, with 18 bases separating them. As DNA, the CDR3 is TGTGCCAGCAGCGGATCCGGGACTTACCCGGATACGCAGTATTTT. Its protein product is CASSGSGTYPDTQYF.

The gene calls are TRBV6-1 and TRBJ1-1; 7 nucleotides agree with TRBD1. CDR1 is MNHNS and CDR2 is SASEGT in the germline V gene. The CDR3 is made up of 15 amino acids. Trimming at V came to 0 bases and at J to 5 bases, leaving 6 bases not matched to a gene. The CDR3: CASSEARGPRTEAFF. The DNA of the CDR3 is TGTGCCAGCAGTGAAGCTAGGGGGCCGAGGACTGAAGCTTTCTTT.

The chain combines TRBV19 with TRBJ1-4; weak D call: TRBD1 (5 bases). Between the trimmed V and J ends, which lost 10 bases and 5 bases, there was a span of 17 bases. The CDR3 contains 14 residues. The germline V gene has CDR1 LNHDA and CDR2 SQIVND (reference sequence). The CDR3 sequence: CATSEAGKNEKLFF. The DNA for the CDR3 is TGTGCCACTTCAGAGGCAGGGAAGAATGAAAAACTGTTTTTT.

This sequence joins TRBV6-2 or TRBV6-3 and TRBJ1-2; 10 positions match TRBD1. The CDR3 has 15 residues. Germline assignment: CDR1 MNHEY and CDR2 SVGEGT. J lost 3 bases, V lost 2 bases, and 3 bases had no gene match. The CDR3 DNA follows: TGTGCCAGCAGTTACGGGACAGGGGAACACTATGGCTACACCTTC. Protein sequence: CASSYGTGEHYGYTF.

This clone was seen only once. This chain links TRBV4-3 with TRBJ2-3; 11 nucleotides align to TRBD2. The CDR3 consists of 15 residues. The germline CDR1 and CDR2 sequences are LGHNA and YSLEER. Trimming cost V 1 base and J 6 bases; bases outside gene matches: 3. The CDR3 loop is CASSQGSGGGDTQYF. The DNA of the CDR3 is TGCGCCAGCAGCCAAGGTAGCGGGGGGGGCGATACGCAGTATTTT.

The rearrangement links TRBV2 to TRBJ1-6, with TRBD1 matching 11 bases. The CDR3 has 15 residues. V was pared by 7 bases and J by 12 bases, with 11 bases of the junction left unmatched. Germline values: CDR1 SNHLY, CDR2 FYNNEI. The CDR3 DNA reads as TGTGCCAGCACCTCCGGACAGGGGGCGACTAGACCCCTCCACTTT. This translates into CASTSGQGATRPLHF. Filled out from reference TRBV2 and TRBJ1-6, the complete variable domain reads EPEVTQTPSHQVTQMGQEVILRCVPISNHLYFYWYRQILGQKVEFLVSFYNNEISEKSEIFDDQFSVERPDGSNFTLKIRSTKLEDSAMYFCASTSGQGATRPLHFGNGTRLTVT.

This clone was counted between two and nine times. The CDR3 DNA follows: TGTGCCAGCAGCAACAGGGTGTCAAACAGCTACGAGCAGTACTTC. Translating gives CASSNRVSNSYEQYF. The chain joins TRBV7-9 to TRBJ2-7, with a weak D call TRBD1 (6 bases). Germline loops: CDR1 SEHNR, CDR2 FQNEAQ (reference sequence). Trimming cost V 5 bases and J 3 bases, with 17 bases left between them. The CDR3 is made up of 15 amino acids.

J is TRBJ1-2 and V is TRBV7-2; unclear D gene. The CDR3 consists of 13 residues. In germline, CDR1 is SGHTA, CDR2 FQGNSA. The V and J ends lost 1 base and 6 bases respectively, with 9 bases between them. The CDR3 loop is CASSLGPGDGYTF. The CDR3 DNA is TGTGCCAGCAGCTTAGGCCCGGGAGATGGCTACACCTTC. Using reference TRBV7-2 and TRBJ1-2 for the parts outside the CDR3, the full variable domain is GAGVSQSPSNKVTEKGKDVELRCDPISGHTALYWYRQSLGQGLEFLIYFQGNSAPDKSGLPSDRFSAERTGGSVSTLTIQRTQQEDSAVYLCASSLGPGDGYTFGSGTRLTVV.

This clone has a count of ten or more. One end of the junction is discordant with germline, which a read error may explain. V is TRBV20-1 and J is TRBJ1-2; D remains unclear. The CDR3 has 8 amino acids. Germline loops: CDR1 DFQATT, CDR2 SNEGSKA (reference sequence). The CDR3 nucleotides are TGCAGTGCCGGAGACGGGTTCTTC. It specifies CSAGDGFF.

This chain joins TRBV28 and TRBJ1-5, with a possible D match to TRBD1 (6 bases). The CDR3 is made up of 16 amino acids. Germline V CDR1 and CDR2: MDHEN, SYDVKM. Trimming shortened V by 5 bases and J by 0 bases, and 14 bases separated the two germline ends. In DNA, the CDR3 is TGTGCCAGCAGTAAGGACAGACCTTATAGCAATCAGCCCCAGCATTTT. Its translation: CASSKDRPYSNQPQHF. The full variable domain, its missing parts supplied by reference TRBV28 and TRBJ1-5, is DVKVTQSSRYLVKRTGEKVFLECVQDMDHENMFWYRQDPGLGLRLIYFSYDVKMKEKGDIPEGYSVSREKKERFSLILESASTNQTSMYLCASSKDRPYSNQPQHFGDGTRLSIL.

The chain has TRBV5-6 and TRBJ2-3; D remains ambiguous. V gave up 5 bases and J gave up 5 bases, with 12 bases separating them. CDR3 length: 13 residues. Germline CDR1 is SGHDT and CDR2 is YYEEEE. DNA for the CDR3: TGTGCCAGCAGTTACGAAGATAGAGATACGCAGTATTTT. The encoded protein is CASSYEDRDTQYF.

The rearrangement uses TRBV4-1 and TRBJ2-1; 8 bases are a match to TRBD1. Per the germline V gene, CDR1 is MGHRA and CDR2 is YSYEKL. Germline trimming cut 2 bases from V and 6 bases from J; bases unmatched to any gene: 15. The CDR3 length is 18 residues. CDR3 loop: CASSQKKGQGQVINEQFF. CDR3 nucleotide sequence: TGCGCCAGCAGCCAAAAAAAAGGACAGGGACAGGTCATCAATGAGCAGTTCTTC.

This chain joins TRBV28 and TRBJ2-1, with 11 bases fitting TRBD2. With 2 bases clipped from V and 7 bases from J, the junction kept 4 bases outside the gene matches. This CDR3 region has 15 residues. Germline CDR1 MDHEN, CDR2 SYDVKM. The CDR3 here is CASSLRLAGKNEQFF. The CDR3 DNA reads TGTGCCAGCAGTTTAAGACTAGCGGGAAAGAATGAGCAGTTCTTC.

Details on this clone: An end of the junction does not agree with germline; a read error may underlie this. The gene calls are TRBV7-2 and TRBJ2-5; 10 bases match TRBD2. The CDR3 covers 14 residues. CDR1 is SGHTA, CDR2 FQGNSA, per germline. In nucleotides, the CDR3 is TGTGCCAGCAGTTTAGCGGGAGGTGGAGAGACCCAGTACTTC. Residues: CASSLAGGGETQYF.

The rearrangement links TRBV15 to TRBJ1-4; D gene uncertain. Germline assignment: CDR1 LNHNV and CDR2 YYDKDF (reference sequence). CDR3 size: 15 residues. Trimming pared 5 bases from V and 8 bases from J, leaving 18 bases between. The chain's CDR3 is CATSGVGGMGEKLFF. In DNA form, the CDR3 reads TGTGCCACCAGCGGCGTGGGAGGGATGGGGGAAAAACTGTTTTTT.

The V gene is TRBV28, the J gene TRBJ2-2, with TRBD1 matching over 9 bases. The CDR3 runs to 16 residues. Trimming removed 0 bases from V and 4 bases from J; junction bases left unmatched: 3. Germline V gene sequence: CDR1 MDHEN, CDR2 SYDVKM. The DNA of the CDR3 is TGTGCCAGCAGTTTATGGGGACAGGGTGGCACCGGGGAGCTGTTTTTT. This encodes CASSLWGQGGTGELFF.

The chain links TRBV5-1 to TRBJ2-1; 10 nucleotides line up with TRBD2. This CDR3 is built from 17 residues. The germline V gene has CDR1 SGHRS and CDR2 YFSETQ. J lost 8 bases, V lost 2 bases, and 13 bases had no gene match. Written as DNA, the CDR3 is TGCGCCAGCAGCTTAAGCCCTAGCGGGAGAGTCGTGGATGAGCAGTTCTTC. It codes for CASSLSPSGRVVDEQFF. Combining the CDR3 with reference TRBV5-1 and TRBJ2-1 gives the whole variable domain KAGVTQTPRYLIKTRGQQVTLSCSPISGHRSVSWYQQTPGQGLQFLFEYFSETQRNKGNFPGRFSGRQFSNSRSEMNVSTLELGDSALYLCASSLSPSGRVVDEQFFGPGTRLTVL.

In its sample, this clone was seen once. The rearrangement joins TRBV7-2 to TRBJ2-2, with TRBD2 matching over 12 bases. The CDR3 length is 16 residues. V gave up 1 base and J gave up 6 bases; unmatched junction bases: 3. Germline assignment: CDR1 SGHTA and CDR2 FQGNSA. The CDR3 DNA reads TGTGCCAGCAGCTTAGTACTAGCGGGGGGCCCCGGGGAGCTGTTTTTT. This translates into CASSLVLAGGPGELFF.

The chain recombines TRBV2 with TRBJ2-3; TRBD2 matches at 9 bases. This CDR3 has 18 amino acids. Per germline, CDR1 SNHLY and CDR2 FYNNEI. V lost 4 bases to trimming and J lost 3 bases; unmatched junction nucleotides: 14. In nucleotides, the CDR3 is TGTGCCAGCAGTGCGTATCTACCGGCTAGCGGGGCGACAGATACGCAGTATTTT. It specifies CASSAYLPASGATDTQYF.

V gene TRBV27 combines with J gene TRBJ1-6; 12 bases fit TRBD1. This CDR3 region has 18 residues. The trim removed 5 bases at V and 4 bases at J, leaving 9 bases unmatched. Germline V gives CDR1 MNHEY, CDR2 SMNVEV (reference sequence). For the CDR3, the DNA is TGTGCCAGCAGTGGGGGACAGGGGGCCGTGGGATATAATTCACCCCTCCACTTT. This sequence encodes CASSGGQGAVGYNSPLHF.

The V call is TRBV4-1, the J call TRBJ2-5, with 8 positions matching TRBD1. There are 13 residues in the CDR3. V was clipped by 3 bases and J by 4 bases; unmatched bases: 1. The V gene's germline CDR1 is MGHRA and CDR2 YSYEKL. CDR3 residues: CASSQQGAETQYF. CDR3 nucleotides: TGCGCCAGCAGCCAGCAGGGGGCAGAGACCCAGTACTTC.